The subject of this entry is one T cell receptor (beta chain). These data originate in a study of T cell responses to AZD1222 COVID-19 vaccine. Assay: immunoSEQ multiplex PCR; the TCRdb copy retains only in-frame clones and omits some. Here the sample spans tens of thousands of clones, approximately 90% being singletons. Looked up from germline, CDR1 is SGHRS and CDR2 is YFSETQ. V was cut by 3 bases and J by 3 bases, with 9 bases left in between. The CDR3 contains 13 residues. The rearrangement links TRBV5-1 to TRBJ1-2, with unresolved D. Sequenced material: peripheral blood, taken on day 0 of AZD1222 vaccination. The source of this sequence is an adult in good health. CDR3: CASSSTLDYGYTF. In DNA, the CDR3 is TGCGCCAGCAGCTCGACACTTGACTATGGCTACACCTTC.